These 32 T cell receptor beta chains share one sample of origin, sequenced in a study of PD-1 blockade in classical Hodgkin lymphoma. Following autologous stem cell transplantation, relapse occurred in every patient, and exposure to brentuximab vedotin varied. Generated by immunoSEQ multiplex PCR, the TCRdb table keeps only in-frame clones and is missing some. This table holds roughly 25,000 clones, roughly four fifths found once. Sample: peripheral blood mononuclear cells (PBMCs), taken before the second cycle of nivolumab. These receptors were obtained from a human donor with classical Hodgkin lymphoma.

CDR3 DNA sequence: TGCGCCAGCAGCCAAGAGGTGAGGTCAGCGAATGGCTACACCTTC. Encoded protein: CASSQEVRSANGYTF. This rearrangement joins TRBV4-1 to TRBJ1-2, with D unresolved. V gave up 0 bases and J gave up 6 bases, with 14 bases separating them. CDR1 and CDR2 (germline): MGHRA, YSYEKL. This CDR3 region has 15 residues.

The table lists this clone with a few counts. The V call is TRBV6-4, the J call TRBJ2-3, with D unclear. Germline values: CDR1 MRHNA, CDR2 SNTAGT. CDR3 size: 13 residues. V lost 2 bases and J 0 bases, leaving 3 bases between the germline ends. CDR3 in amino acids: CASSDGSTDTQYF. The CDR3 region has the DNA TGTGCCAGCAGTGACGGGAGCACAGATACGCAGTATTTT.

The chain has TRBV5-6 and TRBJ2-5; 10 bases align to TRBD1. In germline, CDR1 is SGHDT, CDR2 YYEEEE. V lost 2 bases, J lost 9 bases, and 10 bases stayed unmatched. This CDR3 comprises 15 residues. CDR3 sequence (DNA): TGTGCCAGCAGCTTTACCGGGACAGGGGATCTCCCCCAGTACTTC. Translated: CASSFTGTGDLPQYF.

The chain couples TRBV6-5 to TRBJ1-4; D is unresolved. The CDR3 is made up of 12 amino acids. The V end lost 5 bases, the J end lost 8 bases, and 9 bases lay between the germline ends. From germline, CDR1 is MNHEY and CDR2 SVGAGI. CDR3 region: CASSQGREKLFF. CDR3 nucleotide sequence: TGTGCCAGCAGTCAAGGTCGCGAAAAACTGTTTTTT.

The chain links TRBV2 to TRBJ2-5; TRBD1 aligns across 7 bases. With the DNA end fitting TRBJ2-7 better, the J assignment may be wrong. Germline-derived CDR1 and CDR2 are SNHLY and FYNNEI. The CDR3 consists of 13 residues. CDR3 nucleotide sequence: TGTGCCAGCATCCCGAGGGACAGCTACGAGCAGTACTTC. It translates to CASIPRDSYEQYF.

This chain links TRBV27 with TRBJ2-7, with 10 bases that match TRBD1. CDR1 is MNHEY, CDR2 SMNVEV, per germline (reference sequence). V lost 6 bases and J lost 3; bases outside the gene matches: 8. The CDR3 has 15 residues. The CDR3 DNA reads TGTGCCAGCAGCCCCGGGACAGGGGTTTTCTACGAGCAGTACTTC. Translation gives CASSPGTGVFYEQYF.

The gene calls are TRBV4-1 and TRBJ1-2; TRBD1 agrees at 7 bases. The J segment lost 2 bases and the V segment lost 4 bases, leaving 10 bases of the junction unmatched. Looked up from germline, CDR1 is MGHRA and CDR2 is YSYEKL. The CDR3 contains 16 residues. The CDR3 DNA reads as TGCGCCAGCAGCCCTAGCTCCGAGGGGGCCAACTATGGCTACACCTTC. Translating gives CASSPSSEGANYGYTF.

This chain joins TRBV19 and TRBJ2-7, with D hard to call. The V end was cut by 0 bases, the J end by 4 bases, with 7 bases between. The CDR3 loop spans 13 amino acids. The V gene's germline CDR1 is LNHDA and CDR2 SQIVND (reference sequence). CDR3 sequence: CASSIDLGYEQYF. The CDR3, as DNA: TGTGCCAGTAGTATAGATCTGGGATACGAGCAGTACTTC.

The chain has TRBV9 and TRBJ1-3, with D hard to call. The CDR3 spans 15 residues. Germline V gene sequence: CDR1 SGDLS, CDR2 YYNGEE. The V gene lost 0 bases and the J gene lost 3 bases, with 10 bases spanning the gap. The CDR3 region is CASSVVASRGNTIYF. CDR3 in DNA: TGTGCCAGCAGCGTAGTGGCGTCCCGTGGAAACACCATATATTTT.

V and J are TRBV5-1 and TRBJ2-2; D uncertain. Trimming cost V 3 bases and J 6 bases, with 9 bases left between them. CDR3 length: 13 residues. The germline gives CDR1 SGHRS, CDR2 YFSETQ. The CDR3 sequence is CASSSPPSGELFF. As DNA, the CDR3 is TGCGCCAGCAGCTCCCCCCCCTCCGGGGAGCTGTTTTTT.

CDR3 coding DNA: TGTGCCAGCAGCTCGGGGCGGCGGGCCTTGTACCAAGAGACCCAGTACTTC. It codes for CASSSGRRALYQETQYF. The chain couples TRBV7-8 to TRBJ2-5, with D perhaps given as TRBD1 or TRBD2 (5 bases each). Germline loops: CDR1 SGHVS, CDR2 FQNEAQ. Trimming took 4 bases from V and 0 from J, leaving 18 bases between them. This CDR3 spans 17 amino acids. Combining the CDR3 with reference TRBV7-8 and TRBJ2-5 gives the whole variable domain GAGVSQSPRYKVAKRGQDVALRCDPISGHVSLFWYQQALGQGPEFLTYFQNEAQLDKSGLPSDRFFAERPEGSVSTLKIQRTQQEDSAVYLCASSSGRRALYQETQYFGPGTRLLVL.

V is TRBV20-1 and J is TRBJ2-3; D remains ambiguous. The CDR3 covers 10 residues. CDR1 and CDR2 (germline): DFQATT, SNEGSKA (reference sequence). CDR3 sequence reads: CSLGTDTQYF. Here the CDR3 DNA reads TGCAGCTTGGGCACAGATACGCAGTATTTT.

The chain couples TRBV19 to TRBJ1-1, with D unclear. The CDR3 is 14 amino acids. Germline CDR1 LNHDA, CDR2 SQIVND (reference sequence). Between the trimmed V and J ends, which lost 4 bases and 3 bases, there was a span of 12 bases. The CDR3 DNA sequence: TGTGCCAGTAGTAAGGAAAGGAGGGACACTGAAGCTTTCTTT. Translated: CASSKERRDTEAFF.

The CDR3 loop is CASSLAGGPGEQYF. The CDR3 nucleotides are TGTGCCAGCAGCTTAGCGGGGGGGCCCGGCGAGCAGTACTTC. This chain joins TRBV7-9 and TRBJ2-7, with a possible D match to TRBD2 (7 bases). The CDR3 contains 14 residues. Trimming took off 0 bases at V and 6 bases at J, with 12 bases between the two ends. Germline V gives CDR1 SEHNR, CDR2 FQNEAQ (reference sequence).

The chain is built from TRBV28 and TRBJ1-4; D is possibly TRBD1 (6 bases). The CDR3 is 11 amino acids. V gave up 6 bases and J gave up 11 bases, with 10 bases separating them. Germline values: CDR1 MDHEN, CDR2 SYDVKM. CDR3 sequence: CASSPRGKLFF. CDR3 bases: TGTGCCAGCAGCCCTAGGGGGAAACTGTTTTTT.

V and J are TRBV21-1 and TRBJ1-2. TRBV21-1 is deemed a pseudogene. The CDR3 sequence is 16 residues long. The CDR3 loop is CASSPRRKGIWYGYTF. CDR3 bases: TGTGCCAGCAGCCCCCGGAGGAAGGGGATTTGGTATGGCTACACCTTC.

The table lists this clone with a count of one. The chain uses TRBV7-8 and TRBJ2-1; no clear D. The CDR3 covers 15 residues. Germline values: CDR1 SGHVS, CDR2 FQNEAQ. With 2 bases removed from V and 2 bases from J, the gap between germline ends came to 10 bases. The CDR3 sequence: CASSLTSLPYNEQFF. The CDR3 region has the DNA TGTGCCAGCAGCTTAACGAGCCTTCCCTACAATGAGCAGTTCTTC.

This chain uses TRBV7-8 with TRBJ2-1, with D perhaps matching TRBD1 or TRBD2 (6 bases each). Germline loops: CDR1 SGHVS, CDR2 FQNEAQ. The V gene lost 6 bases and the J gene lost 3 bases, with 18 bases spanning the gap. The CDR3 has 16 amino acids. The CDR3 here is CASRLTFGGRYNEQFF. The CDR3 coding sequence is TGTGCCAGCAGATTAACATTCGGGGGCCGCTACAATGAGCAGTTCTTC.

The chain joins TRBV5-5 to TRBJ1-4; D perhaps matches TRBD1 (5 bases). This CDR3 is 15 amino acids long. Trimming removed 3 bases from V and 5 bases from J, with 14 bases in between. Germline values: CDR1 SGHKS, CDR2 YYEKEE (reference sequence). CDR3 nucleotides: TGTGCCAGCAGCTCCCAGTTGGGGGAGAATGAAAAACTGTTTTTT. As protein: CASSSQLGENEKLFF.

The genes are TRBV6-6 and TRBJ1-2; D remains ambiguous. This CDR3 has 14 residues. Germline loops: CDR1 MNHNY, CDR2 SVGAGI (reference sequence). V dropped 6 bases and J dropped 3 bases, with 14 bases sitting between them. Written as DNA, the CDR3 is TGTGCCAGCAGCCTGAAAGGGAAGGACTATGGCTACACCTTC. Translated: CASSLKGKDYGYTF.

The chain links TRBV7-2 to TRBJ1-2, with 7 positions matching TRBD1. Germline values: CDR1 SGHTA, CDR2 FQGNSA. This CDR3 comprises 14 residues. V lost 3 bases and J lost 6; bases outside the gene matches: 7. As DNA, the CDR3 is TGTGCCAGCAGCTTGTTGACAGGGAGGGATGGCTACACCTTC. Translated, it gives CASSLLTGRDGYTF.

The chain joins TRBV5-5 to TRBJ1-4; D may be TRBD1 (5 bases). The V gene's germline CDR1 is SGHKS and CDR2 YYEKEE (reference sequence). V shed 3 bases and J shed 2 bases, with 8 bases lying between them. CDR3 size: 14 residues. DNA for the CDR3: TGTGCCAGCAGCTCGGGGGGGACTAATGAAAAACTGTTTTTT. Translating gives CASSSGGTNEKLFF. The variable domain in full, completed from reference TRBV5-5 and TRBJ1-4, reads DAGVTQSPTHLIKTRGQQVTLRCSPISGHKSVSWYQQVLGQGPQFIFQYYEKEERGRGNFPDRFSARQFPNYSSELNVNALLLGDSALYLCASSSGGTNEKLFFGSGTQLSVL.

The genes are TRBV7-2 and TRBJ1-5; D perhaps matches TRBD1 (5 bases). The CDR3 contains 15 residues. The germline V gene has CDR1 SGHTA and CDR2 FQGNSA. Deletions cut 3 bases from V and 3 bases from J, with 12 bases between. The DNA of the CDR3 is TGTGCCAGCAGCTTTATCCGGGGCCTCAATCAGCCCCAGCATTTT. Amino acids: CASSFIRGLNQPQHF. Variable domain in full (rest from reference TRBV7-2 and TRBJ1-5): GAGVSQSPSNKVTEKGKDVELRCDPISGHTALYWYRQSLGQGLEFLIYFQGNSAPDKSGLPSDRFSAERTGGSVSTLTIQRTQQEDSAVYLCASSFIRGLNQPQHFGDGTRLSIL.

The CDR3 loop reads CASSLDGGTGELFF. As DNA, the CDR3 is TGTGCCAGCAGCTTAGACGGGGGAACCGGGGAGCTGTTTTTT. The chain has TRBV7-2 and TRBJ2-2; perhaps TRBD2 as D (6 bases). Germline CDR1 reads SGHTA; CDR2 reads FQGNSA. The length of the CDR3 is 14 residues. With 1 base removed from V and 5 bases from J, the gap between germline ends came to 8 bases.

The chain combines TRBV7-9 with TRBJ2-7, with D possibly being TRBD1 or TRBD2 (5 bases each). The CDR3 is made up of 12 amino acids. V lost 1 base and J 7 bases, leaving 8 bases between the germline ends. CDR1 and CDR2 (germline): SEHNR, FQNEAQ (reference sequence). The CDR3 sequence is CASSLGGEEQYF. Here the CDR3 DNA reads TGTGCCAGCAGCTTAGGAGGGGAGGAGCAGTACTTC.

The rearrangement links TRBV4-3 to TRBJ1-6; D gene unclear. CDR3 size: 17 residues. The germline V gene has CDR1 LGHNA and CDR2 YSLEER. Trimming stripped 0 bases from V and 0 bases from J, with 9 bases between. DNA of the CDR3: TGCGCCAGCAGCCAAGATCCCCGGAGCTCCTATAATTCACCCCTCCACTTT. Translated: CASSQDPRSSYNSPLHF.

About this clone itself: One junction end does not reproduce the germline sequence, and a read error may be involved. The rearrangement links TRBV7-7 to TRBJ2-2; D possibly corresponds to TRBD1 (6 bases). In germline, CDR1 is SSHAT, CDR2 FNYEAQ (reference sequence). The CDR3 runs 16 residues. CDR3 region: CASSLYRELNTGELFF. CDR3 DNA sequence: TGTGCTAGCAGCTTATACAGGGAGCTAAACACCGGGGAGCTGTTTTTT.

This clone was counted only a few times. The V and J genes are TRBV6-6 and TRBJ1-3, with D unclear. The CDR3 covers 12 residues. Trimming took 8 bases from V and 2 from J, leaving 7 bases between them. The germline gives CDR1 MNHNY, CDR2 SVGAGI (reference sequence). CDR3 protein: CASVVPGNTIYF. As DNA, the CDR3 is TGTGCCAGCGTTGTCCCTGGAAACACCATATATTTT.

This clone was recorded a few times. The chain carries TRBV5-1 and TRBJ1-5, with a possible D match to TRBD1 (6 bases). The CDR3 totals 16 residues. V was shortened by 4 bases and J by 2 bases, with 16 bases between the two germline ends. Germline lookup yields CDR1 SGHRS and CDR2 YFSETQ. CDR3 sequence reads: CASSTGHGDGNQPQHF. CDR3 sequence (DNA): TGCGCCAGCAGCACGGGACATGGGGATGGCAATCAGCCCCAGCATTTT.

The V call is TRBV6-1, the J call TRBJ1-2; D remains ambiguous. The CDR3 contains 15 residues. V was trimmed by 7 bases and J by 4 bases, leaving 19 bases between them. Germline assignment: CDR1 MNHNS and CDR2 SASEGT. DNA of the CDR3: TGTGCCAGCACTACAGATCCTGACAAATTCTATGGCTACACCTTC. Its protein product is CASTTDPDKFYGYTF.

This clone was observed once. V is TRBV4-3 and J is TRBJ2-2, with a possible D match to TRBD1 (6 bases). The CDR3 is made up of 16 amino acids. With 0 bases removed from V and 4 bases from J, the gap between germline ends came to 12 bases. Germline CDR1 LGHNA, CDR2 YSLEER. CDR3 nucleotide sequence: TGCGCCAGCAGCCAAGACAGGGGTCAGATCACCGGGGAGCTGTTTTTT. Protein product: CASSQDRGQITGELFF.

The chain joins TRBV5-4 to TRBJ1-2; 10 nucleotides match TRBD1. Germline loops: CDR1 SGHNT, CDR2 YYREEE (reference sequence). V gave up 6 bases and J gave up 7 bases; unmatched junction bases: 12. This CDR3 has 15 amino acids. The CDR3 protein is CASTPTSGTGVGYTF. As DNA, the CDR3 is TGTGCCAGCACCCCTACCTCCGGGACAGGGGTTGGCTACACCTTC.